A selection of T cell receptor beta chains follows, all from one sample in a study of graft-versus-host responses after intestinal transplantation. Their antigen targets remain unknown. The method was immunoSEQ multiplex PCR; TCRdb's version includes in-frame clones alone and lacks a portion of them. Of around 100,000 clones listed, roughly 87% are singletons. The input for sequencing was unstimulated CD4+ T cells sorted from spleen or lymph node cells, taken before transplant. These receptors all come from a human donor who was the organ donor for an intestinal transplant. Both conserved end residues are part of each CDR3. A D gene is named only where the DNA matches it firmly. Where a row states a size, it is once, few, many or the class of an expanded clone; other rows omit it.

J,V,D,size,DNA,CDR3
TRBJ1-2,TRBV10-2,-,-,TGCGCCAGCAGAACAATACAAAATAACTATGGCTACACCTTC,CASRTIQNNYGYTF
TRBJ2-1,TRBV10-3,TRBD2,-,TGTGCCATCAGGGGGACGACTAGCGGGGGATCGTGGAGCAATGAGCAGTTCTTC,CAIRGTTSGGSWSNEQFF
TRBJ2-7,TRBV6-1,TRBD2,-,TGTGCCAGCAGTGAAGCGCTGGGGACTAGCGGGGGGGCCTACTCCTACGAGCAGTACTTC,CASSEALGTSGGAYSYEQYF
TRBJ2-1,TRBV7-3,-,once,TGTGCCAGCAGTCGCCGGGACCTGGGGCGGAATGAGCAGTTCTTC,CASSRRDLGRNEQFF
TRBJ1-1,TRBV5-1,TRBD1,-,TGCGCCAGCAGCTTGGAGGGGGCCACTGAAGCTTTCTTT,CASSLEGATEAFF
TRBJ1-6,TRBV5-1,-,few,TGCGCCAGCAGCCCGGACGGAATTAATAATTCACCCCTCCACTTT,CASSPDGINNSPLHF
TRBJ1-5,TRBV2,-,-,TGTGCCAGCAGTGATCCGGGGTTTGATCAGCCCCAGCATTTT,CASSDPGFDQPQHF
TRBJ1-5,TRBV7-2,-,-,TGTGCCAGCAGCTTAGGGACACGTTCGGAGCCCCAGCATTTT,CASSLGTRSEPQHF
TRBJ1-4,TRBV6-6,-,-,TGTGCCAGCAAGACTACAAGGACTAATGAAAAACTGTTTTTT,CASKTTRTNEKLFF
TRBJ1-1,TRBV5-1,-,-,TGCGCCAGCAGCTTAGGGGGTATACGGAGCACTGAAGCTTTCTTT,CASSLGGIRSTEAFF
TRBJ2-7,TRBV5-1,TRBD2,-,TGCGCCAGCCACCCGGACTCTAGCGGGGGCTCCTACGAGCAGTACTTC,CASHPDSSGGSYEQYF
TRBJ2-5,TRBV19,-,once,TGTGCCAGTAGTCCGCAGGGCGAGACCCAGTACTTC,CASSPQGETQYF
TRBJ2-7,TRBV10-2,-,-,TGCGCCAGCAGTGAGCTCACCATTTCCTACGAGCAGTACTTC,CASSELTISYEQYF
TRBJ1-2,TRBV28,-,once,TGTGCCAGCAGTCAAGGCAGGGGAGGCTATGGCTACACCTTC,CASSQGRGGYGYTF
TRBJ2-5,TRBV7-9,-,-,TGTGCCAGCAGCTGGACTTTGGAGACCCAGTACTTC,CASSWTLETQYF
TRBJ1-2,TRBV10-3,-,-,TGTGCCATCAGTGAGGGAGGTGAGGATGGCTACACCTTC,CAISEGGEDGYTF
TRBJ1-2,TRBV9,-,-,TGTGCCAGCAGCGTAGCGGGCAGGGACCTCTATGGCTACACCTTC,CASSVAGRDLYGYTF
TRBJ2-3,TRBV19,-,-,TGTGCCAGTAGTATCTCAAACCACCAAGCAGATACGCAGTATTTT,CASSISNHQADTQYF
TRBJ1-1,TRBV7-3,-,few,TGTGCCAGCAGCACCATGGGGGGAACTGAAGCTTTCTTT,CASSTMGGTEAFF
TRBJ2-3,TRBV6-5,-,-,TGTGCCAGCAGTTACGGTATTTTGTGGACAGATACGCAGTATTTT,CASSYGILWTDTQYF
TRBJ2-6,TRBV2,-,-,TGTGCCAGCAGTGAAGGGATCTCTGGGGCCAACGTCCTGACTTTC,CASSEGISGANVLTF
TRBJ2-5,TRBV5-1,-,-,TGCGCCAGCAGCGCCGGGACGAAGGAGGAGACCCAGTACTTC,CASSAGTKEETQYF
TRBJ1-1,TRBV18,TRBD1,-,TGTGCCAGCTCACCCTCATTGGACAGGGGAACTGAAGCTTTCTTT,CASSPSLDRGTEAFF
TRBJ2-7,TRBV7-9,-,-,TGTGCCAGCAGCAAGACAGTCTACGAGCAGTACTTC,CASSKTVYEQYF
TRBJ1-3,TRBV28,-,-,TGTGCCAGTTACTCCCTTGGGGGCTCTGGAAACACCATATATTTT,CASYSLGGSGNTIYF
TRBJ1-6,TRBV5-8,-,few,TGTGCCAGCAGCGGACCCAGGGCCGATAATTCACCCCTCCACTTT,CASSGPRADNSPLHF
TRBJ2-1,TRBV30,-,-,TGTGCCTGGGAACCTAGCAACGGTCAGTTCTTC,CAWEPSNGQFF
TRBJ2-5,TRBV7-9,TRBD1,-,TGTGCCAGCAGCTGGGGACAGGGATGGGAGACCCAGTACTTC,CASSWGQGWETQYF
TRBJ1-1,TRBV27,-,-,TGTGCCGCCCGGGGGTGGGGAACTGAAGCTTTCTTT,CAARGWGTEAFF
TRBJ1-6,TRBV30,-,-,TGTGCCTGGGGACGGGAAGCTTCACCCCTCCACTTT,CAWGREASPLHF
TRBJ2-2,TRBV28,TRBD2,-,TGTGCCAGCAGCAGCGGGACTTTGCCCGGGGAGCTGTTTTTT,CASSSGTLPGELFF
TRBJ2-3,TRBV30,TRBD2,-,TGTGCCTGGAGTGTACGAGCGGGGGGCACAGATACGCAGTATTTT,CAWSVRAGGTDTQYF
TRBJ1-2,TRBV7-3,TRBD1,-,TGTGCCAGCAGGGAGGACAGGGGGCGCGCGGGCTATGGCTACACCTTC,CASREDRGRAGYGYTF
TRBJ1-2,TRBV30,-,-,TGTGCCCAAGACAGGCGAGAGGGCTACACCTTC,CAQDRREGYTF
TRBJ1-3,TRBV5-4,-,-,TGTGCCAGCAGCAAAGGTCCGGGGATCACGTCTGGAAACACCATATATTTT,CASSKGPGITSGNTIYF
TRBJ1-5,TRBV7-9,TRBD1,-,TGTGCCAGCAGCCCTGGGACAGGCCGTGGGCCCCAGCATTTT,CASSPGTGRGPQHF
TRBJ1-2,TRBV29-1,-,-,TGCAGCGTAGGGGACGGAGCCTATGGCTACACCTTC,CSVGDGAYGYTF
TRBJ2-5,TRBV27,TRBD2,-,TGTGCCAGCAGTCGACCGGGACTAGCAGAGACCCAGTACTTC,CASSRPGLAETQYF
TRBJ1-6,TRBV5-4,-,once,TGTGCCAGCAGATCCCTGACAGCCCCTAATTCACCCCTCCACTTT,CASRSLTAPNSPLHF
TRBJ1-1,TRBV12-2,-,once,-,CASRKPFGPGNTEAFF
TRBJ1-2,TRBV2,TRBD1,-,TGTGCCAGCAGTGATAGACAGGGACTTGGTGGCTACACCTTC,CASSDRQGLGGYTF
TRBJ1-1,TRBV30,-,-,TGTGCCTGGAGTGTATGGGGGGGGCTATCTGAAGCTTTCTTT,CAWSVWGGLSEAFF